This entry describes one T cell receptor beta chain. The sample belongs to a study of blood T cell repertoires in COVID-19. This CDR3 is built from 15 residues. The V gene's germline CDR1 is MNHEY and CDR2 SVGEGT. V was clipped by 6 bases and J by 1 base; unmatched bases: 3. Clones were read by immunoSEQ multiplex PCR, and TCRdb kept only the in-frame ones, dropping some. This table holds approximately 250,000 clones, 84% found once. This receptor was taken from a man aged 35-49 years who had recovered from COVID-19. The sequencing sample was made of peripheral blood. V usage is TRBV6-2 or TRBV6-3 and J usage is TRBJ2-5; 12 bases fit TRBD2. CDR3 in amino acids: CASSRTSGAQETQYF. CDR3 bases: TGTGCCAGCAGCCGGACTAGCGGGGCCCAAGAGACCCAGTACTTC.